This T cell receptor (beta chain) was identified during a study of shared clonotypes between healthy human individuals (dated by TCRdb to the early 2020s). Study-level background: Two women and a few men aged 18 to 49 years were included in the cohort. For each donor, CD4 naive and CD4 memory were each run on three plates, CD8 naive on two plates, and CD8 memory on one plate. To estimate repertoire size and how much clonotypes are shared between individuals, the study performed deep sequencing of blood TCR repertoires from roughly five healthy adults. To increase sequencing depth and limit assay-specific biases, different laboratories used diverse techniques to prepare libraries and sequence TCR repertoires. Between about 0.8 and 9.5 billion PBMCs per donor were obtained by leukapheresis. Broad study findings and their caveats: Naive subsets generally had larger estimated clonotype richness than memory subsets did. Higher generation probabilities were observed for clonotypes shared by all four sorted-subset donors than for non-shared clonotypes. Sampling was restricted to blood, and TCR repertoires in tissues likely differ from the TCR repertoires found in blood. Based on pairwise subsampling, the degree of clonotype sharing among donors was expected to be affected by sequencing depth. Sharing across a few donors was observed for approximately 5% of naive CD4, less than 4% of naive CD8, 2% to 2.5% of memory CD4, and roughly 0.4% of memory CD8 clonotypes. Incomplete sequencing was indicated by rarefaction of sorted-subset datasets, despite the large sequencing depth. The small number of donors limited the genetic and exposure-history diversity represented.

Using the deep immunoSEQ assay, TCR CDR3 regions were amplified from genomic DNA by multiplex PCR. Extracted genomic DNA from each cell subset was distributed evenly across all wells of several immunoSEQ 96-well plates, and each plate was treated as a replicate. For sorted subsets, each replicate PCR was loaded with 200 ng genomic DNA, equivalent to 30,000 to 35,000 T cell genomes. Purified libraries were measured with a Qubit 3.0 fluorometer, size-checked on a Bioanalyzer 2100, and measured again with the KAPA Library Quantification kit. Every immunoSEQ 96-well plate was sequenced on a dedicated single-read 150-cycle Illumina NextSeq 550 flow cell. Under the source paper's analysis protocol: Because the immunoSEQ output held only junctional sequences and lacked quality scores, the filtering could not match the filtering applied to full-length reads. Sequences were annotated with PyIR, a Python wrapper for IgBLAST v1.9, using IMGT germline references to assign V/J genes and CDR3. Reads were removed for weak V/J assignments (E-value above 1e-6), missing CDR3, stop codons, out-of-frame junctions, or ambiguous translated residues. V3J clonotypes were defined as sequences sharing an identical inferred V gene, J gene, and CDR3 amino acid sequence. Percentage overlap between repertoires was calculated by dividing the number of shared unique clonotypes by the size of the smaller repertoire. Three approaches were used to assess repertoire richness: RTK rarefaction, the Chao1 estimator, and Recon v2.1 estimates of unobserved clonotypes. OLGA was used to compute generation probabilities for all TCRbeta clonotypes that the gDNA method yielded from four donors. TCRdb limited this immuneACCESS table to in-frame rearrangements with V and J called. A share of clones is missing; checked studies link under half to unresolved V genes, and the rest is unexplained. For V, J and clone size, that table is used; D and trimming come from the DNA. Across this sample there are under 600,000 clones, with 95% to 98% seen only once. The ten largest make up 0.3% of the sample.

To note about this clone: Its antigen remains undetermined. No quality values exist for individual bases; no much larger clone is one base distant.

CD8 naive samples were CD45RO-negative cells positively selected for CCR7, giving a CD45RA+CCR7+ population that excluded TemRA cells. The donors were healthy, HIV-negative adults with no recently reported acute infections or vaccinations. Only Caucasian adults living in Nashville, Tennessee, USA were represented among the donors. Blood was collected by leukapheresis, and PBMCs were isolated by Ficoll-Histopaque density gradient centrifugation and then cryopreserved in liquid nitrogen vapor phase. Purity and quantity of every magnetically sorted T cell population were checked by analytical flow cytometry. Genomic DNA was isolated from each sorted fraction and quantified by UV absorbance on a Nanodrop 2000c. The germline V gene (reference sequence) yields MNHEY for CDR1 and SMNVEV for CDR2. V drops 5 bases and J drops 2 bases, leaving 12 bases in between. Inclusive of the bounding cysteine and phenylalanine, the CDR3 is 14 residues long. Of all the DNA, just the CDR3 is kept, 42 bases in frame from base 1.

The source is a man aged 25-45 years in good health. The sequencing input was naive CD8+ T cells sorted from blood. Sample cell subset or site, as interpreted from the label and publication: CD45RA+CCR7+. This sequence uses TRBV27 and TRBJ2-5; a confident D gene designation cannot be given. The CDR3 here reads CASSPPGSQETQYF. The nucleotides read TGTGCCAGCAGTCCCCCCGGAAGTCAAGAGACCCAGTACTTC.